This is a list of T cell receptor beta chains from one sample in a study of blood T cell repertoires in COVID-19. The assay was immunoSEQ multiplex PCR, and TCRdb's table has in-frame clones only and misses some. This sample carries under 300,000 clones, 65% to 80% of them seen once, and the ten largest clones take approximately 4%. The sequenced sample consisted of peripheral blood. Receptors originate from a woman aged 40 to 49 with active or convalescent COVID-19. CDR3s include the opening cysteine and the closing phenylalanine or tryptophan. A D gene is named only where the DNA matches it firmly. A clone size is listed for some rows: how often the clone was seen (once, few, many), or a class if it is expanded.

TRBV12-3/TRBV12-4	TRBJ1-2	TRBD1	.	TGTGCCAGCAGCCTGGACAGGGTTGGCTACACCTTC	CASSLDRVGYTF
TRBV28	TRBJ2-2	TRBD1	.	TGTGCCAGCAGTCCCCGAAGGACAGGGGGAACCGGGGAGCTGTTTTTT	CASSPRRTGGTGELFF
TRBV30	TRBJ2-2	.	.	TGTGCCTGGAAGCCAGGGGTAAGAGACACCGGGGAGCTGTTTTTT	CAWKPGVRDTGELFF
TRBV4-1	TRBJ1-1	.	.	TGCGCCAGCAGCCAAGAAAGGCTTCTGGGAGAGAACACTGAAGCTTTCTTT	CASSQERLLGENTEAFF
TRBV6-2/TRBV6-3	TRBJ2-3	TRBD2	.	TGTGCCAGCAGTTATTTCCTAGCGGGCTCCCTCGGGGGCACAGATACGCAGTATTTT	CASSYFLAGSLGGTDTQYF
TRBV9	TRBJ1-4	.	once	TGTGCCAGCAGCGTAGGAGGGAGGGACGAAAAACTGTTTTTT	CASSVGGRDEKLFF
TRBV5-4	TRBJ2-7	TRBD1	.	TGTGCCAGCAGCCCCGTCGTACGGCAGGGGGCCGGGGAGCAGTACTTC	CASSPVVRQGAGEQYF
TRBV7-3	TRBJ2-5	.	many	TGTGCCAGCAGGTTCAGAGCCGGGGAGACCCAGTACTTC	CASRFRAGETQYF
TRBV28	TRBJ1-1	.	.	TGTGCCAGCACTTGGCTCACTGAAGCTTTCTTT	CASTWLTEAFF
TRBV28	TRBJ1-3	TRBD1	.	TGTGCCAGCAGTCCGGGACAGGTAATCTCTGGAAACACCATATATTTT	CASSPGQVISGNTIYF